The clone carrying this T cell receptor beta chain was detected ten times or more. Its specificity is unknown. Relative to the germline gene, one junction end is altered; a read error may explain this. This record comes from a study of regulatory T cells in long-lasting Graves disease. Study observations and caveats: Favoring TRBV28, TRBJ1-2 and TRBJ2-5 was a feature seen in persistent disease. TCR diversity was lower in persistent Graves' patients than in newly diagnosed ones.

Germline V gene lookup returns CDR1 SSHAT and CDR2 FNYEAQ (reference sequence). CDR3 length: 15 amino acids. Noted time point: newly diagnosed GD, antithyroid drugs for less than 3 months. There was RNA extracted from PBMCs, and the TCR library was made from it. CDR3 regions were amplified by Arm-PCR using iRepertoire HTBI primers to build TCR beta libraries. TCRdb re-called the multiplex PCR reads through MiXCR, storing one row per CDR3 protein. The table has 300,000 to 400,000 distinct CDR3 sequences, about a sixth seen once. The same specimen was also included in a second study, on T cells in Graves' hyperthyroidism and ophthalmopathy. According to that study: Together with thyroid ultrasound, orbital computed tomography, serum thyroxine and TRAb, clinical symptoms were used for diagnoses.

Sequenced here: peripheral blood mononuclear cells (PBMCs), sampled at new diagnosis, from a patient treated with antithyroid drugs. The source of this sequence is a man aged 40-49 years with Graves disease. The chain carries TRBV7-7 and TRBJ2-1; D might be TRBD1 or TRBD2, each matching 6 bases. The CDR3 region is CASSLEGGLSHEQFF. As DNA, the CDR3 is TGTGCTAGCAGCTTAGAAGGGGGGTTAAGTCATGAGCAGTTCTTC.